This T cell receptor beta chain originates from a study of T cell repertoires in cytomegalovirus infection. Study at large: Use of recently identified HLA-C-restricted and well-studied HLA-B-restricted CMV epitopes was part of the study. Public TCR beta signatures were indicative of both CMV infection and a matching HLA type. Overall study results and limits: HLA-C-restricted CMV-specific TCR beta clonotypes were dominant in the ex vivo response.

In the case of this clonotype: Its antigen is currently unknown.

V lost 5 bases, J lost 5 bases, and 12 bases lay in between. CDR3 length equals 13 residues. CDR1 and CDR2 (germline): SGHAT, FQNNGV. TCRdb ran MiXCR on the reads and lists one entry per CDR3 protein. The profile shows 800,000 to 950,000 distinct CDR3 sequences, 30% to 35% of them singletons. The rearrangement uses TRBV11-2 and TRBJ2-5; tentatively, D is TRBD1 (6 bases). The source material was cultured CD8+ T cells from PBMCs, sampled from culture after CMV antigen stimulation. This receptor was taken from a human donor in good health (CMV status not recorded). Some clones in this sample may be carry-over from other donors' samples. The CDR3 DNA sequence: TGTGCCAGCAGCCGGACAGCCCAGGAGACCCAGTACTTC. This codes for CASSRTAQETQYF.